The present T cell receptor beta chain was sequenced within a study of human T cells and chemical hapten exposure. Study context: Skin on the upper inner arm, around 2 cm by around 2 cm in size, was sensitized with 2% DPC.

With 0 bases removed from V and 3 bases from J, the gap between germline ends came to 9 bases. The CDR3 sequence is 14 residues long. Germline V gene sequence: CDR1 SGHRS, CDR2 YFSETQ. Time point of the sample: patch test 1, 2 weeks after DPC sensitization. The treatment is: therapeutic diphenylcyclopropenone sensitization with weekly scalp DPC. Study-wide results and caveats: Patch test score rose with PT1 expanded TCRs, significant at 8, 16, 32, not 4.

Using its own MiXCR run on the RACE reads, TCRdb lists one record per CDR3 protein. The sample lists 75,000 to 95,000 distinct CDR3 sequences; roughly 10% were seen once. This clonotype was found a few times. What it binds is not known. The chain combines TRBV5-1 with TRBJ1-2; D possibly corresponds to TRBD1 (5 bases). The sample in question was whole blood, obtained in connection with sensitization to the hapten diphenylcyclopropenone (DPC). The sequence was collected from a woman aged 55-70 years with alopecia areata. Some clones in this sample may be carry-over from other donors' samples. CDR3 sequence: CASSLEGRDYGYTF. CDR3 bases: TGCGCCAGCAGCTTGGAAGGCAGGGACTATGGCTACACCTTC. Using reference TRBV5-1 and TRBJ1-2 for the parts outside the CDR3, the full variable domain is KAGVTQTPRYLIKTRGQQVTLSCSPISGHRSVSWYQQTPGQGLQFLFEYFSETQRNKGNFPGRFSGRQFSNSRSEMNVSTLELGDSALYLCASSLEGRDYGYTFGSGTRLTVV.